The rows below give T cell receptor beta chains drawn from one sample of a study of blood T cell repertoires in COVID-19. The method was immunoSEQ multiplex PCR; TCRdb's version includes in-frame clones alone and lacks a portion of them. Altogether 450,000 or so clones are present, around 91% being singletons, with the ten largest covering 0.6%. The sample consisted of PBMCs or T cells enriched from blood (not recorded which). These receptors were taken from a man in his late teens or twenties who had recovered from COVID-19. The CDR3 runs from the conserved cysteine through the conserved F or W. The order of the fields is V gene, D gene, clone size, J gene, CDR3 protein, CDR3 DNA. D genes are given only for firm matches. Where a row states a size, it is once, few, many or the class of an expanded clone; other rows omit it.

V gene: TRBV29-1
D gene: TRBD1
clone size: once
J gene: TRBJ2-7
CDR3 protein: CSVETGGTYEQYF
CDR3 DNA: TGCAGCGTTGAAACAGGGGGGACCTACGAGCAGTACTTC

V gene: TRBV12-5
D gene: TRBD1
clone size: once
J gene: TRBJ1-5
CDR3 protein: CATLIRDSRLSNQPQHF
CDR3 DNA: TGTGCTACCCTAATCCGGGACAGTCGTCTTAGCAATCAGCCCCAGCATTTT

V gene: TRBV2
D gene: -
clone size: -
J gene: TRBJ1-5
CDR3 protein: CASSENVPRASNQPQHF
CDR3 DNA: TGTGCCAGCAGTGAAAACGTTCCCAGGGCTAGCAATCAGCCCCAGCATTTT

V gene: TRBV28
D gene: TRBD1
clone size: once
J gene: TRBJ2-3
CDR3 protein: CASRLTGTGRTDTQYF
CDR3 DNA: TGTGCCAGCAGGTTAACCGGGACAGGGCGCACAGATACGCAGTATTTT

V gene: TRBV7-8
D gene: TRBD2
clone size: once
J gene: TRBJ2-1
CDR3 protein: CASNRGSDSSYNEQFF
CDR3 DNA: TGTGCCAGCAATCGCGGGAGCGATAGCTCCTACAATGAGCAGTTCTTC

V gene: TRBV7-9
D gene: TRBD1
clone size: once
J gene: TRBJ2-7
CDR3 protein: CASSLGTGNYEQYF
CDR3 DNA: TGTGCCAGCAGCTTAGGGACAGGGAATTACGAGCAGTACTTC

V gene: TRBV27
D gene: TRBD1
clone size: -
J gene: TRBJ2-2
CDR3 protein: CASSPSGTGVTGELFF
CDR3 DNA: TGTGCCAGCAGTCCCTCCGGGACAGGGGTAACAGGGGAGCTGTTTTTT

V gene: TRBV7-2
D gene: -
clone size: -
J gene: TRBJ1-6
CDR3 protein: CASSLLAVNSPLHF
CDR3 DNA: TGTGCCAGCAGCTTATTGGCAGTTAATTCACCCCTCCACTTT

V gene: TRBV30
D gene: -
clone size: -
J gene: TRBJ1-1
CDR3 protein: CAWSTGKLNTEAFF
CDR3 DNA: TGTGCCTGGAGTACAGGGAAACTGAACACTGAAGCTTTCTTT

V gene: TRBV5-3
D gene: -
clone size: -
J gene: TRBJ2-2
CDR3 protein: CARSLERDYIPGELFF
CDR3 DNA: TGTGCCAGAAGCTTGGAACGAGACTATATCCCCGGGGAGCTGTTTTTT

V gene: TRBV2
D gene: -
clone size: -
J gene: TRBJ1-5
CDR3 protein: CASSEARVNQPQHF
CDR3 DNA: TGTGCCAGCAGTGAAGCCCGGGTAAATCAGCCCCAGCATTTT

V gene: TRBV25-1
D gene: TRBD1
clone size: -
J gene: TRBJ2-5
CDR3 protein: CASSRDRGGETQYF
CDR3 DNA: TGTGCCAGCAGCCGGGACAGGGGAGGGGAGACCCAGTACTTC

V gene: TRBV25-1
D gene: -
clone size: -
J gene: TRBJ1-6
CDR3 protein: CASRRENSPLHF
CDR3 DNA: TGTGCCAGCAGGAGGGAGAATTCACCCCTCCACTTT

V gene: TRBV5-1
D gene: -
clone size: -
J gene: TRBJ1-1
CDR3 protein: CASSGQGIGAFF
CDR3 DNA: TGCGCCAGCAGCGGGCAGGGGATCGGCGCTTTCTTT

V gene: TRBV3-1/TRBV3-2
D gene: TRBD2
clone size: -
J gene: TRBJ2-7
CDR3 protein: CASSLAGLYYEQYF
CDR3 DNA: TGTGCCAGCAGCCTAGCGGGACTATACTACGAGCAGTACTTC

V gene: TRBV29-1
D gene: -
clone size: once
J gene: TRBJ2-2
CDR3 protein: CSVNGGSGELFF
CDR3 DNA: TGCAGCGTTAACGGGGGTAGCGGGGAGCTGTTTTTT